The 9 T cell receptor beta chains below were found in one sample sequenced in a study of vaccination effects on CD4 cells after COVID-19. These receptors' targets are unknown. The data were produced by immunoSEQ multiplex PCR, yet TCRdb's version contains in-frame clones alone and is incomplete. The table includes tens of thousands of clones, approximately 82% detected once. Before sequencing, viral peptide pools were used by the ViraFEST assay to expand antigen-specific CD4+ T cells. Having been cultured for roughly 11 days, the cells underwent CD4+ T cell isolation. The cohort was immunized with two doses of either the BNT162b2 or mRNA-1273 vaccine. The sequencing here drew on CD4+ T cells from PBMCs cultured with HCoV-NL63 spike peptides, taken after COVID-19 vaccination. These receptor sequences come from a human donor who received a COVID-19 vaccine. Some clones in this sample may be carry-over from other donors' samples.

The V and J genes are TRBV6-2 or TRBV6-3 and TRBJ1-1; D is possibly TRBD1 (6 bases). Germline CDR1 and CDR2: MNHEY and SVGEGT. Between the trimmed V and J ends, which lost 6 bases and 5 bases, there was a span of 16 bases. This CDR3 has 14 amino acids. This chain's CDR3 is CASSHRGARTEAFF. DNA for the CDR3: TGTGCCAGCAGCCACCGGGGGGCGAGAACTGAAGCTTTCTTT.

The genes are TRBV30 and TRBJ2-5; 7 bases map to TRBD1. The CDR3 consists of 13 residues. Trimming cost V 5 bases and J 0 bases; bases outside gene matches: 3. Germline loops: CDR1 GTSNPN, CDR2 SVGIG (reference sequence). This CDR3 reads CAWGDSYQETQYF. For the CDR3, the DNA is TGTGCCTGGGGGGACAGCTACCAAGAGACCCAGTACTTC.

This clone was seen only a few times. The rearrangement joins TRBV5-8 to TRBJ2-1, with D perhaps matching TRBD2 (6 bases). The V end was cut by 7 bases, the J end by 0 bases, with 14 bases between. The germline V gene has CDR1 SGHTS and CDR2 YDEGEE. This CDR3 is 15 amino acids long. CDR3 nucleotide sequence: TGTGCCAGCCCAAGCGACGGGAGCTCCTACAATGAGCAGTTCTTC. Its protein is CASPSDGSSYNEQFF.

The chain links TRBV5-8 to TRBJ1-5, with D possibly being TRBD1 (6 bases). Trimming stripped 0 bases from V and 4 bases from J, with 8 bases between. The CDR3 totals 14 residues. Germline values: CDR1 SGHTS, CDR2 YDEGEE. The chain's CDR3 is CASSLEGGNQPQHF. In DNA, the CDR3 is TGTGCCAGCAGCTTGGAGGGGGGGAATCAGCCCCAGCATTTT.

The chain uses TRBV6-2 or TRBV6-3 and TRBJ2-7; D is tentatively TRBD1 or TRBD2 (5 bases each). From germline, CDR1 is MNHEY and CDR2 SVGEGT. Trimming removed 5 bases at V and 3 bases at J, with 20 bases between. The CDR3 is made up of 16 amino acids. CDR3 in DNA: TGTGCCAGCAGTAGGATCCCGGGACGGGCTGTCTACGAGCAGTACGTC. Protein: CASSRIPGRAVYEQYV.

This sequence joins TRBV5-1 and TRBJ2-2; D uncertain. Germline V gives CDR1 SGHRS, CDR2 YFSETQ. Trimming took 6 bases from V and 2 from J, leaving 11 bases between them. CDR3 length: 14 residues. CDR3 loop: CASNQEKNTGELFF. In DNA form, the CDR3 reads TGCGCCAGCAATCAAGAGAAAAACACCGGGGAGCTGTTTTTT.

This clone was counted between two and nine times. The chain employs TRBV7-8 and TRBJ2-7; D might be TRBD2 (6 bases). The CDR3 is made up of 14 amino acids. Germline V gene sequence: CDR1 SGHVS, CDR2 FQNEAQ. Trimming left V 3 bases short and J 4 bases short, with 13 bases between. The DNA for the CDR3 is TGTGCCAGCAGCTTCGGCGGGGATGTTTACGAGCAGTACGTC. Amino acids: CASSFGGDVYEQYV.

The V call is TRBV29-1, the J call TRBJ1-2; unclear D gene. The V and J ends lost 5 bases and 4 bases respectively, with 11 bases between them. In germline, CDR1 is SQVTM, CDR2 ANQGSEA. The CDR3 spans 12 residues. The DNA for the CDR3 is TGCAGCGTTATTCCCACGGGCTATGGCTACACCTTC. Protein sequence: CSVIPTGYGYTF.

The chain has TRBV19 and TRBJ2-1; TRBD2 might be the D (6 bases). Per the germline V gene, CDR1 is LNHDA and CDR2 is SQIVND (reference sequence). This CDR3 is 14 amino acids long. Between the trimmed V and J ends, which lost 5 bases and 7 bases, there was a span of 15 bases. For the CDR3, the DNA is TGTGCCAGTAGTGTGGACGGAGGGTATAATGAGCAGTTCTTC. Residues: CASSVDGGYNEQFF. The full variable domain, rest sourced from reference TRBV19 and TRBJ2-1, is DGGITQSPKYLFRKEGQNVTLSCEQNLNHDAMYWYRQDPGQGLRLIYYSQIVNDFQKGDIAEGYSVSREKKESFPLTVTSAQKNPTAFYLCASSVDGGYNEQFFGPGTRLTVL.